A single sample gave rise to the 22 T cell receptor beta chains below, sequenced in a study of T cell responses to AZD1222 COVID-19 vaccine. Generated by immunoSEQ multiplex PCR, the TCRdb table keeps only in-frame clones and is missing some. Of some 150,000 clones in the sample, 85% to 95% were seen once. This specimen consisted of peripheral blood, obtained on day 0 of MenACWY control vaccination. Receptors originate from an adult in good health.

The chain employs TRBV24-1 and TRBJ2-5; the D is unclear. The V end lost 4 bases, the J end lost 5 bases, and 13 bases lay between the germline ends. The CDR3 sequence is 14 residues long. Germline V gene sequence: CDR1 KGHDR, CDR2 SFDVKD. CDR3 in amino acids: CATSDSDLGETQYF. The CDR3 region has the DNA TGTGCCACCAGTGACTCGGACCTGGGGGAGACCCAGTACTTC.

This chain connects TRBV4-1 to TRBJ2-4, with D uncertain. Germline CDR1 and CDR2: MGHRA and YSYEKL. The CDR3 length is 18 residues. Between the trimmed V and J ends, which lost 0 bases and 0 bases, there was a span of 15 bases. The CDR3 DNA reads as TGCGCCAGCAGCCAAGATCACGGATCACTGGGAGCCAAAAACATTCAGTACTTC. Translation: CASSQDHGSLGAKNIQYF.

The CDR3 reads CASSPSTVNTEAFF. The CDR3 nucleotides read TGTGCCAGCAGCCCATCCACAGTGAACACTGAAGCTTTCTTT. The chain recombines TRBV6-5 with TRBJ1-1; unclear D gene. The CDR3 sequence is 14 residues long. CDR1 MNHEY and CDR2 SVGAGI come from the germline V gene. V was pared by 6 bases and J by 0 bases, with 11 bases between.

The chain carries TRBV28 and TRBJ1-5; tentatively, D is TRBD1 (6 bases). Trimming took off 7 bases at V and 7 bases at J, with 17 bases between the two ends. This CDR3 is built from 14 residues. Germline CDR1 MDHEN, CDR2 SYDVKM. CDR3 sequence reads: CASTSRGVGQPQHF. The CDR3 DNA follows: TGTGCCAGCACCTCAAGGGGGGTAGGACAGCCCCAGCATTTT. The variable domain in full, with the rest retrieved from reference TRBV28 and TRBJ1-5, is DVKVTQSSRYLVKRTGEKVFLECVQDMDHENMFWYRQDPGLGLRLIYFSYDVKMKEKGDIPEGYSVSREKKERFSLILESASTNQTSMYLCASTSRGVGQPQHFGDGTRLSIL.

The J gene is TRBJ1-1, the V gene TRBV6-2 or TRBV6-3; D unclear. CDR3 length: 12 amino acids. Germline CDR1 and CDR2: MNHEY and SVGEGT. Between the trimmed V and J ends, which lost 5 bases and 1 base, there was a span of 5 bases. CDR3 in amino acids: CASSRANTEAFF. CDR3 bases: TGTGCCAGCAGTCGAGCGAACACTGAAGCTTTCTTT.

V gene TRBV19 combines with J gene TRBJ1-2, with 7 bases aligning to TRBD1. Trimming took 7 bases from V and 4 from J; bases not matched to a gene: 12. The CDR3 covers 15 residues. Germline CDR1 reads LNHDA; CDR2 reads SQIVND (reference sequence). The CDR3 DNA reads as TGTGCCAGTACCACCTCCGTGGACAGGCTCTATGGCTACACCTTC. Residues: CASTTSVDRLYGYTF.

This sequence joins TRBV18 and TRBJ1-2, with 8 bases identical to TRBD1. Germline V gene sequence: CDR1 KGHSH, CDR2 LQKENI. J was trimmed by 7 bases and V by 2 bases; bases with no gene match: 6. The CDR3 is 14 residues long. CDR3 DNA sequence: TGTGCCAGCTCACCAGAAGGACAGGGAAGTGGCTACACCTTC. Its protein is CASSPEGQGSGYTF.

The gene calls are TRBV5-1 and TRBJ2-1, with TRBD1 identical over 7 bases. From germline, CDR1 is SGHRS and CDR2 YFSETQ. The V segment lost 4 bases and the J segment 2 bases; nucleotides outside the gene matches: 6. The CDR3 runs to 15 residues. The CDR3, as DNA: TGCGCCAGCAGCAGATCCCAGGGGGCCTACAATGAGCAGTTCTTC. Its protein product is CASSRSQGAYNEQFF.

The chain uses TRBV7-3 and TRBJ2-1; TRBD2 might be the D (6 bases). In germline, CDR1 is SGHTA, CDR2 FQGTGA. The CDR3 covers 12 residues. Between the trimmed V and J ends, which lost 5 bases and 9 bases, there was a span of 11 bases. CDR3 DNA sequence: TGTGCCAGCAGCCTCATCGGGAGTGAGCAGTTCTTC. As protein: CASSLIGSEQFF.

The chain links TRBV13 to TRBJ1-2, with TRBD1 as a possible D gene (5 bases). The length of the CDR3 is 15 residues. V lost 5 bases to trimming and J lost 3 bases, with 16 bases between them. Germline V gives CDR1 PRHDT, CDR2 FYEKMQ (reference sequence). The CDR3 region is CASSPGQGRDYGYTF. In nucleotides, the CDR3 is TGTGCCAGCAGCCCGGGGCAGGGTCGTGACTATGGCTACACCTTC.

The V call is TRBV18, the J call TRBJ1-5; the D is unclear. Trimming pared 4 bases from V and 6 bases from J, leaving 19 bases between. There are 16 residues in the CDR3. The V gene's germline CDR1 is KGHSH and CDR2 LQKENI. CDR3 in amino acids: CASSQLTGLPGQPQHF. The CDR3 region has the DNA TGTGCCAGCTCACAACTCACCGGACTCCCCGGTCAGCCCCAGCATTTT.

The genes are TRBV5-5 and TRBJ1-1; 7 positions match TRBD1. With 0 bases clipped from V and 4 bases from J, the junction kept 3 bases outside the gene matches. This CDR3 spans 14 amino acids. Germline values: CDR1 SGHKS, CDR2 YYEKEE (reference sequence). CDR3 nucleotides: TGTGCCAGCAGCTTGGGACAGGGAGCCACTGAAGCTTTCTTT. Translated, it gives CASSLGQGATEAFF.

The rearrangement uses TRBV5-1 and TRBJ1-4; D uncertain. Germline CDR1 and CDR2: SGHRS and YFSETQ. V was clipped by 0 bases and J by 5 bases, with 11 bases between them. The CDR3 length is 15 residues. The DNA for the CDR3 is TGCGCCAGCAGCTTGGCCCGGGTCGAGAATGAAAAACTGTTTTTT. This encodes CASSLARVENEKLFF.

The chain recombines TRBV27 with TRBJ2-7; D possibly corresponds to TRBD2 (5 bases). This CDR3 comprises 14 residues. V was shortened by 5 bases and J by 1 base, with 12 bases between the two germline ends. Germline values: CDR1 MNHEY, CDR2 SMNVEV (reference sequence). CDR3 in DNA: TGTGCCAGCAGTAAAGCGGAGCTATCCTACGAGCAGTACTTC. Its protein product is CASSKAELSYEQYF.

The chain's CDR3 is CSASRGTNSYEQYF. The DNA of the CDR3 is TGCAGTGCTAGTAGGGGGACAAACTCCTACGAGCAGTACTTC. This chain connects TRBV20-1 to TRBJ2-7; a weak D match, TRBD1 (6 bases). The CDR3 runs to 14 residues. Deletions cut 3 bases from V and 0 bases from J, with 12 bases between. Germline-derived CDR1 and CDR2 are DFQATT and SNEGSKA (reference sequence).

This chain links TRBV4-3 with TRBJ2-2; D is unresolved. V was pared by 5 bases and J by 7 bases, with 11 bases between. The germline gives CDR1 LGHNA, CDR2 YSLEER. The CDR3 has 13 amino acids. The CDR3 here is CASSVTVGGELFF. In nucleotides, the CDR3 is TGCGCCAGCAGCGTCACGGTTGGCGGGGAGCTGTTTTTT.

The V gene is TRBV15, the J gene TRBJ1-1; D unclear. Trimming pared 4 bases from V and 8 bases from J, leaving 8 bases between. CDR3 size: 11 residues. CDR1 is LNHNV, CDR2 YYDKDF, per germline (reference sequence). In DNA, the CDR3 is TGTGCCACCAGCAACGAAGTGGAAGCTTTCTTT. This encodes CATSNEVEAFF.

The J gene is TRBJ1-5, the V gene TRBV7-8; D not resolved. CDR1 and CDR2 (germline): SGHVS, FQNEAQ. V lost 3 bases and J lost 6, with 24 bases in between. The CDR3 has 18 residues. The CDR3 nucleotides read TGTGCCAGCAGCTTCAACGTGGTAGGCCGGGAGCAAGGTCAGCCCCAGCATTTT. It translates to CASSFNVVGREQGQPQHF.

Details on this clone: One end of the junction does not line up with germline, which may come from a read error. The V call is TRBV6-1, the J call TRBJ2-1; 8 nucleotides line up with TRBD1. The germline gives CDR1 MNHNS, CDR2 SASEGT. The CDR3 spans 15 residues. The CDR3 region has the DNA TGTGCCAGCAGTGAAGCGACAGGGGCCTACGATGAGCAGTTCTTC. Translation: CASSEATGAYDEQFF.

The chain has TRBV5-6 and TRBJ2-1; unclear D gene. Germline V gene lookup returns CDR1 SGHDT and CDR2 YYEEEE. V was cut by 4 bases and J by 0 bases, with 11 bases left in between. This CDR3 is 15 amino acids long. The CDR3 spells CASSGWYLSYNEQFF. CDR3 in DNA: TGTGCCAGCAGCGGATGGTACCTCTCCTACAATGAGCAGTTCTTC. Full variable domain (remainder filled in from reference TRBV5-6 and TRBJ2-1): DAGVTQSPTHLIKTRGQQVTLRCSPKSGHDTVSWYQQALGQGPQFIFQYYEEEERQRGNFPDRFSGHQFPNYSSELNVNALLLGDSALYLCASSGWYLSYNEQFFGPGTRLTVL.

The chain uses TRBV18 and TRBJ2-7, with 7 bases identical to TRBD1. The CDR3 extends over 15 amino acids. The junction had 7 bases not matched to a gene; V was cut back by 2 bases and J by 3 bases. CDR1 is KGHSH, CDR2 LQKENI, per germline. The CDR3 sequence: CASSPDRVSFYEQYF. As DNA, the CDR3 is TGTGCCAGCTCACCAGACAGGGTTTCATTCTACGAGCAGTACTTC.

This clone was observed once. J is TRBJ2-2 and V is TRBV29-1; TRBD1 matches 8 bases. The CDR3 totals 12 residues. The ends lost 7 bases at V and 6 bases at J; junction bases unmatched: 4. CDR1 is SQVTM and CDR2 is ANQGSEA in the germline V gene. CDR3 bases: TGCAGCGGGATACAGGGGGCCGGGGAGCTGTTTTTT. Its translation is CSGIQGAGELFF.